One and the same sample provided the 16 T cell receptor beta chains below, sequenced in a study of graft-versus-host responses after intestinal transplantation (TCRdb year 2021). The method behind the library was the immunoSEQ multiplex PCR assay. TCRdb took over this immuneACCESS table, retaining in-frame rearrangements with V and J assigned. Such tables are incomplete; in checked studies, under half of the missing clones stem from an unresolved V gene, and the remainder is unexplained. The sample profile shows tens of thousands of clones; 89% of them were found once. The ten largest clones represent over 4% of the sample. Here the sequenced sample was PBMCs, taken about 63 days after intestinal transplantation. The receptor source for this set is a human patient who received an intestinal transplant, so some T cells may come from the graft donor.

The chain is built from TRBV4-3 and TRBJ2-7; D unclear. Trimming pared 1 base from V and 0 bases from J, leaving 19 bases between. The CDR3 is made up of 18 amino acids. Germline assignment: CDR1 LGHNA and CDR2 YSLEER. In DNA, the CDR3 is TGCGCCAGCAGCCAAGGCCTCGCCCGCAACATACCCTCCTACGAGCAGTACTTC. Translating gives CASSQGLARNIPSYEQYF.

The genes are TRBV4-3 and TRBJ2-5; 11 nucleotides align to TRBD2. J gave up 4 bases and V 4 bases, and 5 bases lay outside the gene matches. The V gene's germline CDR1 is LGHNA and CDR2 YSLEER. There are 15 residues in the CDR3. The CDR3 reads CASSPSSGGIETQYF. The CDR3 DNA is TGCGCCAGCAGCCCCTCTAGCGGGGGGATAGAGACCCAGTACTTC.

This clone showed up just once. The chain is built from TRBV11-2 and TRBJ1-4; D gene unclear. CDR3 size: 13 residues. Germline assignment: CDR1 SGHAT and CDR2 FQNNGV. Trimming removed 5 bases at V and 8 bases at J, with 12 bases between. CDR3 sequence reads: CASSGSGSEKLFF. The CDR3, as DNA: TGTGCCAGCAGCGGGTCAGGTAGCGAAAAACTGTTTTTT. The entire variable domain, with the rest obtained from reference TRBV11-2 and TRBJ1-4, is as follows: EAGVAQSPRYKIIEKRQSVAFWCNPISGHATLYWYQQILGQGPKLLIQFQNNGVVDDSQLPKDRFSAERLKGVDSTLKIQPAKLEDSAVYLCASSGSGSEKLFFGSGTQLSVL.

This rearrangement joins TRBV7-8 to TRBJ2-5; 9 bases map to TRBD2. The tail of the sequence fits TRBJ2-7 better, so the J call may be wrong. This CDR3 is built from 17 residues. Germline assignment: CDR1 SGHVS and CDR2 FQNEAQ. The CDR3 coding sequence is TGTGCCAGCAGCCCCAGGTACGGGACTAGCAGAGACTACGAGCAGTACTTC. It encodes CASSPRYGTSRDYEQYF.

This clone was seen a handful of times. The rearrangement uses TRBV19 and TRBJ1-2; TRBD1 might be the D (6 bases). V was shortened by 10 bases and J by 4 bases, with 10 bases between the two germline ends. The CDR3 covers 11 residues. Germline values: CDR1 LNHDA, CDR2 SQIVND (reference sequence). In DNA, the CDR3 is TGTGCCACTGGACAGTCCTATGGCTACACCTTC. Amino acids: CATGQSYGYTF.

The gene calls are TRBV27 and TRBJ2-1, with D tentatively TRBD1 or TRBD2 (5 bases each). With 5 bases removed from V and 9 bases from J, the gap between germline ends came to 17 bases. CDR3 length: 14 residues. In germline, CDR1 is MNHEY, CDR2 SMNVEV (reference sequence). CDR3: CASSLPGPGGEQFF. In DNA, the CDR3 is TGTGCCAGCAGTCTGCCGGGCCCTGGGGGTGAGCAGTTCTTC.

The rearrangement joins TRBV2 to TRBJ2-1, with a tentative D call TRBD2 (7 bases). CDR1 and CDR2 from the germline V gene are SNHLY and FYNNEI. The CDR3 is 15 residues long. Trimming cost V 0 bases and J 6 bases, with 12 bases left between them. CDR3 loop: CASSEAGGAGNEQFF. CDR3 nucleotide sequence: TGTGCCAGCAGTGAAGCAGGGGGGGCCGGCAATGAGCAGTTCTTC.

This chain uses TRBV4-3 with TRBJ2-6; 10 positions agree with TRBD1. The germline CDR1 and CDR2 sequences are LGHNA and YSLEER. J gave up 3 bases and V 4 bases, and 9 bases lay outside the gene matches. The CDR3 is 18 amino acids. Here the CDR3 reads CASSPWTGGTGGANVLTF. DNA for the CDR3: TGCGCCAGCAGCCCGTGGACAGGGGGGACGGGTGGGGCCAACGTCCTGACTTTC.

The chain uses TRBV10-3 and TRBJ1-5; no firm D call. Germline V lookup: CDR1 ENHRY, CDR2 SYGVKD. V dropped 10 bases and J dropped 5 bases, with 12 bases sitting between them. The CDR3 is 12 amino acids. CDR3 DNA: TGTGCCACCCAGGCGGGCGATCAGCCCCAGCATTTT. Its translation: CATQAGDQPQHF.

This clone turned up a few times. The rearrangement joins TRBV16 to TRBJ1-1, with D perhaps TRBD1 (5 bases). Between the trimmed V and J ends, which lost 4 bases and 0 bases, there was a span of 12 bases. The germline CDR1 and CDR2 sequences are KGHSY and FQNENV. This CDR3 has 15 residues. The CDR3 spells CASSLRTHMNTEAFF. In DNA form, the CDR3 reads TGTGCCAGCAGCCTTAGGACACATATGAACACTGAAGCTTTCTTT.

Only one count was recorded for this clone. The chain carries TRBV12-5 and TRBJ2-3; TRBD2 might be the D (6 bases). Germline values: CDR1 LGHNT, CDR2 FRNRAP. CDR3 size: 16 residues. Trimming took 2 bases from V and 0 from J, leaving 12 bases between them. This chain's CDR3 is CASGLSGDPSTDTQYF. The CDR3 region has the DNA TGTGCTAGTGGTTTGTCGGGGGACCCTAGCACAGATACGCAGTATTTT.

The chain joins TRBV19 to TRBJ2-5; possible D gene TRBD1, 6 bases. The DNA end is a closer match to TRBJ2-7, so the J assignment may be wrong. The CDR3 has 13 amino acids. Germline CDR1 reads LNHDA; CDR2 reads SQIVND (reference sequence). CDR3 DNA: TGTGCCAGTAGTATAGGGACAGATTACGAGCAGTACTTC. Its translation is CASSIGTDYEQYF.

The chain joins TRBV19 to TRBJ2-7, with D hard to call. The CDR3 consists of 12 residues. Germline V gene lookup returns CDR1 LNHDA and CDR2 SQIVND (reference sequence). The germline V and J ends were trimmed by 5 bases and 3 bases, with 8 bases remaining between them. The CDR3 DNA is TGTGCCAGTAGTGCCGACAACTACGAGCAGTACTTC. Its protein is CASSADNYEQYF.

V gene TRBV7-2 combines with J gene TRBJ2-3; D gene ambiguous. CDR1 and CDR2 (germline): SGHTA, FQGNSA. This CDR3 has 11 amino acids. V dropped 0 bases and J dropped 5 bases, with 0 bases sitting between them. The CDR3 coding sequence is TGTGCCAGCAGCTTAGCAGATACGCAGTATTTT. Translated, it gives CASSLADTQYF.

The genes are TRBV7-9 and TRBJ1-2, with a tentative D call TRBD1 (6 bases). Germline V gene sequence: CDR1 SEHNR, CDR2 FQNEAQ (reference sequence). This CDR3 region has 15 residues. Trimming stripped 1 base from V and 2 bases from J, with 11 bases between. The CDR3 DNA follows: TGTGCCAGCAGCTTAGGGGCAGGGGCAAACTATGGCTACACCTTC. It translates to CASSLGAGANYGYTF.

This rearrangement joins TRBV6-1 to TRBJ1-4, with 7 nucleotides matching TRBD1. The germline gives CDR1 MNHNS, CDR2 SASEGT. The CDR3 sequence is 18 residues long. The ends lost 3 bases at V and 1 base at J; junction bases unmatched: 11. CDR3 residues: CASSDLTGRMRTNEKLFF. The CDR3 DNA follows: TGTGCCAGCAGTGATCTGACAGGGAGGATGCGAACTAATGAAAAACTGTTTTTT.